One TCR beta chain is described in this entry. These data are taken from a study of graft-versus-host responses after intestinal transplantation. Broader study findings: GvH clone levels peaked in circulation, and this peak was associated with early post-transplant HvG declines.

Trimming took off 1 base at V and 1 base at J, with 10 bases between the two ends. This CDR3 spans 15 amino acids. The germline gives CDR1 MGHRA, CDR2 YSYEKL. Clones were sequenced by immunoSEQ multiplex PCR, and TCRdb holds only the in-frame ones, with some missing. Altogether approximately 14,000 clones are present, almost 30% being singletons, with the ten largest covering under 5%. This material consisted of alloreactive CD4+ T cells from a mixed lymphocyte reaction culture, taken before intestinal transplant. Subset reported: CFSE-low proliferating T cells sorted from approximately 6-day pre-transplant mixed lymphocyte reaction (GvH or HvG direction). The sequence was collected from a human patient who received an intestinal transplant. J is TRBJ1-1 and V is TRBV4-1; no clear D gene. In DNA form, the CDR3 reads TGCGCCAGCAGCCAAGTTCTCGATCCGAACACTGAAGCTTTCTTT. Its translation is CASSQVLDPNTEAFF.